These 12 T cell receptor beta chains originate from one sample sequenced in a study of metastatic and nonmetastatic thyroid tumors. TCRdb used MiXCR to call clones anew from the PCR reads. The sample yields 5,500 to 9,000 clones, about 20% seen once. Nobody among the patients had been given any treatment before thyroid surgery. Sequencing used adjacent normal tissue. These receptors came from a female donor with papillary thyroid cancer or a benign thyroid nodule (not recorded which). Some clones in this sample may be carry-over from other donors' samples.

This clone was recorded many times. This chain links TRBV18 with TRBJ2-3; 8 nucleotides line up with TRBD1. CDR3 length equals 17 residues. J gave up 2 bases and V 3 bases, and 10 bases lay outside the gene matches. Germline V CDR1 and CDR2: KGHSH, LQKENI. As DNA, the CDR3 is TGTGCCAGCTCACCCTACCGCGGGACAGGCCCCACAGATACGCAGTATTTT. Protein sequence: CASSPYRGTGPTDTQYF.

This clone is classed as medium-sized. CDR3 DNA: TGTGCCAGCAGCCAAGGACAGGGCTACGAGCAGTACTTC. This encodes CASSQGQGYEQYF. V gene TRBV3-1 combines with J gene TRBJ2-7, with TRBD1 matching over 7 bases. The CDR3 runs 13 residues. Germline lookup yields CDR1 LGHDT and CDR2 YNNKEL (reference sequence). V gave up 1 base and J gave up 3 bases; unmatched junction bases: 0.

This clone is labeled medium-sized. This chain links TRBV19 with TRBJ1-3; D is uncertain. Per germline, CDR1 LNHDA and CDR2 SQIVND (reference sequence). V was pared by 10 bases and J by 0 bases, with 4 bases between. This CDR3 is 11 amino acids long. For the CDR3, the DNA is TGTGCCACCCGCTCTGGAAACACCATATATTTT. It is translated as CATRSGNTIYF. Variable domain in full (rest from reference TRBV19 and TRBJ1-3): DGGITQSPKYLFRKEGQNVTLSCEQNLNHDAMYWYRQDPGQGLRLIYYSQIVNDFQKGDIAEGYSVSREKKESFPLTVTSAQKNPTAFYLCATRSGNTIYFGEGSWLTVV.

Judged by abundance, this clone is medium-sized. This rearrangement joins TRBV28 to TRBJ2-3; D not resolved. Germline CDR1 is MDHEN and CDR2 is SYDVKM. The CDR3 has 17 amino acids. Trimming took off 1 base at V and 7 bases at J, with 21 bases between the two ends. The CDR3 sequence is CASSLFNLVFRSYTQYF. As DNA, the CDR3 is TGTGCCAGCAGTTTATTTAACCTTGTTTTTAGGAGCTATACGCAGTATTTT.

This clone qualifies as medium-sized. The sample carries other DNA sequences with the same CDR3. The rearrangement links TRBV9 to TRBJ1-1; D gene unclear. Per the germline V gene, CDR1 is SGDLS and CDR2 is YYNGEE. The length of the CDR3 is 14 residues. V lost 0 bases to trimming and J lost 4 bases, with 10 bases between them. This CDR3 reads CASSVALRSTEAFF. CDR3 DNA: TGTGCCAGCAGCGTAGCTCTACGTTCCACTGAAGCTTTCTTT.

This clone has a single count. This chain uses TRBV24-1 with TRBJ2-2; D remains ambiguous. Deletions cut 3 bases from V and 2 bases from J, with 9 bases between. Germline values: CDR1 KGHDR, CDR2 SFDVKD. The CDR3 runs 15 residues. The CDR3 region has the DNA TGTGCCACCAGTGATAGTGTCACCAACACCGGGGAGCTGTTTTTT. This sequence encodes CATSDSVTNTGELFF.

This clone showed up many times. A read error may explain this, as a much larger clone is one base away. The chain couples TRBV6-2 or TRBV6-3 to TRBJ2-1; the D gene could be TRBD1 or TRBD2 (6 bases each). Trimming took 8 bases from V and 3 from J, leaving 17 bases between them. CDR1 and CDR2 (germline): MNHEY, SVGEGT. This CDR3 contains 15 residues. CDR3 nucleotide sequence: TGTGCCAGCCTCGAGGGGGGCCCCTTCTACAATGAGCAGTTCTTC. Translated, it gives CASLEGGPFYNEQFF.

Many counts were recorded for this clone. This chain connects TRBV2 to TRBJ2-5; D might be TRBD1 or TRBD2, each matching 6 bases. The CDR3 has 14 residues. Per the germline V gene, CDR1 is SNHLY and CDR2 is FYNNEI. The V gene lost 7 bases and the J gene lost 4 bases, with 16 bases spanning the gap. The CDR3 DNA reads as TGTGCCAGCACGGGTTCGGGGGCCCCAGAGACCCAGTACTTC. Its translation is CASTGSGAPETQYF. Based on the CDR3 plus reference TRBV2 and TRBJ2-5, the full variable domain is EPEVTQTPSHQVTQMGQEVILRCVPISNHLYFYWYRQILGQKVEFLVSFYNNEISEKSEIFDDQFSVERPDGSNFTLKIRSTKLEDSAMYFCASTGSGAPETQYFGPGTRLLVL.

This clone was recorded a few times. The genes are TRBV4-1 and TRBJ2-7, with TRBD2 matching 7 bases. From germline, CDR1 is MGHRA and CDR2 YSYEKL. The V gene end was trimmed by 2 bases and the J gene end by 1 base; junction bases not matched to a gene: 14. The CDR3 loop spans 18 amino acids. CDR3 nucleotide sequence: TGCGCCAGCAGCCAACCCCTGGAGGGAGGGCCTGGATCCTACGAGCAGTACTTC. This translates into CASSQPLEGGPGSYEQYF.

The V and J genes are TRBV20-1 and TRBJ2-1; D might be TRBD2 (7 bases). Germline-derived CDR1 and CDR2 are DFQATT and SNEGSKA (reference sequence). CDR3 length: 15 residues. V lost 7 bases and J lost 1, with 17 bases in between. The CDR3 here is CSGGLADGSYNEQFF. The DNA of the CDR3 is TGCAGTGGGGGGCTAGCGGATGGGTCCTACAATGAGCAGTTCTTC.

The CDR3 protein is CASSLGGGGNSPLHF. DNA of the CDR3: TGTGCCAGCAGTTTAGGGGGAGGAGGGAATTCACCCCTCCACTTT. This chain joins TRBV12-3 or TRBV12-4 and TRBJ1-6, with unresolved D. The length of the CDR3 is 15 residues. V was trimmed by 1 base and J by 7 bases, leaving 11 bases between them.

The J gene is TRBJ1-6, the V gene TRBV20-1, with D maybe TRBD1 (5 bases). The CDR3 covers 13 residues. Germline CDR1 DFQATT, CDR2 SNEGSKA (reference sequence). Trimming pared 5 bases from V and 8 bases from J, leaving 13 bases between. CDR3 coding DNA: TGCAGTGCTCTGGACATGGGGGATTCACCCCTCCACTTT. This codes for CSALDMGDSPLHF.